The entry below gives a single T cell receptor (beta chain) sequence along with its context. No cognate antigen has been identified for it. Base qualities are missing; no much larger clone stands one base away. Including cysteine and phenylalanine, the CDR3 has 14 amino acids. The read is trimmed to its CDR3 DNA, 42 bases read in frame from base 1. V and J lose 7 bases and 5 bases, and a span of 12 bases separates them. The CDR1 and CDR2 encoded by the germline V gene are MNHEY and SVGAGI. The sample belongs to a study of T cell changes during pregnancy in multiple sclerosis (dated by TCRdb to the late 2010s). Describing the broader study: Changes in the T cell repertoire over the course of pregnancy were examined in this study in women with multiple sclerosis.

The library relied on the immunoSEQ multiplex PCR assay. TCRdb took this table from immuneACCESS and kept in-frame rearrangements with V and J called. Such tables lack part of the clones; where checked against another copy, unresolved V genes explain under half of the gap, and the rest is unexplained. This sample holds over 45,000 clones; approximately 90% were observed only once. The ten biggest clones cover roughly 2% of the sample. The rearrangement combines TRBV6-5 with TRBJ1-6; matching of 5 bases hints at TRBD1 as the D gene. Specimen: peripheral blood, collected in the first trimester of pregnancy. The TCR comes from a female donor in good health, enrolled as a control in a pregnancy study. The DNA is TGTGCCAGCATCCCACAGGTGAATAATTCACCCCTCCACTTT. Its protein reads: CASIPQVNNSPLHF.